One sample yielded the 28 T cell receptor beta chains listed below, sequenced in a study of prognosis after radiotherapy for stage I lung cancer (dated by TCRdb to 2020 to 2023). The reads were generated on an Illumina HiSeq 3000. Two rounds of multiplex PCR were performed to amplify the TCR beta CDR3 region from genomic DNA. In the first round of PCR, primers specific to each TRBV and TRBJ gene were used, and the primer sequences are filed in Chinese patent CN105087789A. The public sequencing data were trimmed at Q25 with fastp and processed into clonotypes with MiXCR by TCRdb, which kept only in-frame beta chains. Each entry is one CDR3 protein sequence, shown with its most common DNA and genes. Counted in this sample were around 31,000 distinct CDR3 sequences; around 48% of them appeared once. The top ten clonotypes cover about 17% of the sample. The sequencing here drew on PBMCs, taken before or after stereotactic body radiation therapy (not recorded which). The receptors shown here come from a donor over 45 with non-small cell lung cancer.

This clonotype is medium-sized. Relative to the germline gene, one junction end is altered; a read error may explain this. The chain is built from TRBV7-7 and TRBJ2-1; 8 bases match TRBD1. The germline gives CDR1 SSHAT, CDR2 FNYEAQ (reference sequence). The CDR3 spans 15 residues. The CDR3, as DNA: TGTGCTAGCAGCCAAGACAGGGGAGCCTACAATGAGCAGTTCTTC. Protein product: CASSQDRGAYNEQFF. Complete variable domain (other parts from reference TRBV7-7 and TRBJ2-1): GAGVSQSPRYKVTKRGQDVTLRCDPISSHATLYWYQQALGQGPEFLTYFNYEAQPDKSGLPSDRFSAERPEGSISTLTIQRTEQRDSAMYRCASSQDRGAYNEQFFGPGTRLTVL.

This clonotype was observed many times. J is TRBJ2-5 and V is TRBV6-1; 10 bases are a match to TRBD2. In germline, CDR1 is MNHNS, CDR2 SASEGT. The CDR3 has 16 residues. V was clipped by 6 bases and J by 3 bases; unmatched bases: 10. CDR3: CASRTIGLAVKETQYF. CDR3 in DNA: TGTGCCAGCAGAACGATTGGACTAGCGGTAAAAGAGACCCAGTACTTC.

About this clonotype: Compared with germline, one end of the junction differs, possibly owing to a read error. The chain has TRBV9 and TRBJ2-3, with 9 positions matching TRBD2. The germline CDR1 and CDR2 sequences are SGDLS and YYNGEE. This CDR3 contains 16 residues. In DNA, the CDR3 is TGTGTCAGCAGCGTAGATGGTAGCGGGAGAACAGATACGCAGTATTTT. Protein product: CVSSVDGSGRTDTQYF. Drawing the rest from reference TRBV9 and TRBJ2-3, the complete variable domain is DSGVTQTPKHLITATGQRVTLRCSPRSGDLSVYWYQQSLDQGLQFLIQYYNGEERAKGNILERFSAQQFPDLHSELNLSSLELGDSALYFCVSSVDGSGRTDTQYFGPGTRLTVL.

This clonotype was counted at least ten times. Being one base from a much bigger clone, this may be a read error. The chain employs TRBV12-3 or TRBV12-4 and TRBJ2-7, with D unclear. V lost 4 bases to trimming and J lost 0 bases, with 13 bases between them. The length of the CDR3 is 15 residues. CDR3: CASSSDSCRSYEQYF. CDR3 nucleotide sequence: TGTGCCAGCAGTTCCGATTCCTGTCGCTCCTACGAGCAGTACTTC.

In its sample, this clonotype was seen many times. The chain employs TRBV6-2 or TRBV6-3 and TRBJ1-1; D is possibly TRBD1 (6 bases). Germline CDR1 MNHEY, CDR2 SVGEGT. This CDR3 is 14 amino acids long. Trimming stripped 11 bases from V and 1 base from J, with 17 bases between. The CDR3 region has the DNA TGTGCCCTTATAGTGGGGGCGAGGAACACTGAAGCTTTCTTT. The encoded protein is CALIVGARNTEAFF.

About this clonotype itself: An end of the junction does not agree with germline; a read error may underlie this. CDR3 DNA sequence: TGTGCTAGTGGCTCGACTAGCGGGAGGTCGAGCACCGGGGAGCTGTCTTTT. Amino acid sequence: CASGSTSGRSSTGELSF. The V and J genes are TRBV12-5 and TRBJ2-2, with 13 nucleotides matching TRBD2. This CDR3 has 17 amino acids. Per the germline V gene, CDR1 is LGHNT and CDR2 is FRNRAP.

This clonotype was detected many times. The chain employs TRBV9 and TRBJ2-3, with 7 bases aligning to TRBD2. V gave up 1 base and J gave up 2 bases; unmatched junction bases: 4. CDR1 and CDR2 from the germline V gene are SGDLS and YYNGEE. The CDR3 totals 15 residues. The CDR3 protein is CASSVSSGSTDTQYF. CDR3 coding DNA: TGTGCCAGCAGCGTATCTAGCGGCTCCACAGATACGCAGTATTTT. The full variable domain, with the rest looked up from reference TRBV9 and TRBJ2-3, is DSGVTQTPKHLITATGQRVTLRCSPRSGDLSVYWYQQSLDQGLQFLIQYYNGEERAKGNILERFSAQQFPDLHSELNLSSLELGDSALYFCASSVSSGSTDTQYFGPGTRLTVL.

With regard to this clonotype: Being one base from a much bigger clone, this may be a read error. The J gene is TRBJ1-6, the V gene TRBV18, with 7 bases identical to TRBD1. The DNA end favors TRBJ1-1, so the J call may be wrong. The germline gives CDR1 KGHSH, CDR2 LQKENI. CDR3 length: 14 amino acids. The CDR3 protein is CASSRQGDNTEAFF. The CDR3 DNA reads as TGTGCCAGCTCGCGACAGGGAGATAACACTGAAGCTTTCTTT.

This clonotype was seen many times. The chain has TRBV6-1 and TRBJ2-2; TRBD1 aligns across 7 bases. In germline, CDR1 is MNHNS, CDR2 SASEGT. The ends lost 6 bases at V and 1 base at J; junction bases unmatched: 2. The CDR3 has 14 residues. CDR3 loop: CASRRDRNTGELFF. The DNA of the CDR3 is TGTGCCAGCAGACGGGACAGGAACACCGGGGAGCTGTTTTTT.

This clonotype showed up many times. J is TRBJ2-1 and V is TRBV9; 7 bases are a match to TRBD2. In germline, CDR1 is SGDLS, CDR2 YYNGEE. V shed 0 bases, J shed 5 bases, and the junction held 8 bases outside the gene matches. The CDR3 runs to 16 residues. The CDR3 spells CASSVDGGGPHNEQFF. The CDR3, as DNA: TGTGCCAGCAGCGTAGACGGGGGAGGGCCTCACAATGAGCAGTTCTTC.

This clonotype came up many times. The chain has TRBV7-9 and TRBJ2-6; weak D call: TRBD1 (5 bases). Germline V CDR1 and CDR2: SEHNR, FQNEAQ (reference sequence). The CDR3 sequence is 17 residues long. The V and J ends lost 3 bases and 0 bases respectively, with 12 bases between them. The CDR3 nucleotides read TGTGCCAGCAGCTTGGGGCAACCGGGCTCTGGGGCCAACGTCCTGACTTTC. Translating gives CASSLGQPGSGANVLTF.

V and J are TRBV28 and TRBJ2-3; D not resolved. This CDR3 is built from 18 residues. V lost 3 bases and J lost 4, with 23 bases in between. Germline loops: CDR1 MDHEN, CDR2 SYDVKM. The CDR3 reads CASSFTPSTVDEPDTQYF. The CDR3 DNA reads as TGTGCCAGCAGTTTCACCCCGTCAACAGTAGACGAACCAGATACGCAGTATTTT.

This clonotype was seen once. This chain links TRBV5-6 with TRBJ1-2; D possibly corresponds to TRBD1 (6 bases). CDR3 length: 13 amino acids. The ends were cut back, 5 bases at V and 3 bases at J, with 11 bases in the middle. CDR1 SGHDT and CDR2 YYEEEE come from the germline V gene. DNA for the CDR3: TGTGCCAGCAGGACACAGGGTCACTATGGCTACACCTTC. Translation: CASRTQGHYGYTF.

This clonotype was seen at least ten times. J is TRBJ1-3 and V is TRBV7-9, with D uncertain. The V and J ends lost 1 base and 10 bases respectively, with 5 bases between them. Germline V CDR1 and CDR2: SEHNR, FQNEAQ (reference sequence). The CDR3 is 11 residues long. The CDR3 protein is CASSLVVTIYF. CDR3 nucleotide sequence: TGTGCCAGCAGCTTAGTGGTGACCATATATTTT.

A note on this clonotype: This clone may be a read error of a much larger clone one base away. The chain joins TRBV2 to TRBJ1-3, with TRBD1 as a possible D gene (6 bases). The CDR3 length is 14 residues. CDR1 is SNHLY, CDR2 FYNNEI, per germline. V shed 8 bases and J shed 0 bases, with 11 bases lying between them. The CDR3 DNA reads TGTGCCAGCTCGGGACATATCTCTGGAAACACCATATATTTT. It encodes CASSGHISGNTIYF.

About this clonotype: It is likely a read error: a sequence one base away is far more abundant. The gene calls are TRBV6-4 and TRBJ2-7; 13 bases fit TRBD2. Germline V gene lookup returns CDR1 MRHNA and CDR2 SNTAGT. The CDR3 covers 15 residues. CDR3 nucleotide sequence: TGTTCCAGCAGTTACTTCGGGACTAGCGGGGCCGAGCAGTACTTC. Its protein is CSSSYFGTSGAEQYF.

This clonotype was observed at least ten times. The chain recombines TRBV20-1 with TRBJ2-4, with D possibly TRBD2 on 5 matching bases. Germline lookup yields CDR1 DFQATT and CDR2 SNEGSKA (reference sequence). Trimming cost V 6 bases and J 6 bases, with 15 bases left between them. The CDR3 has 13 residues. Written as DNA, the CDR3 is TGCAGTGCCCCCGATCAAGGGAGAAACATTCAGTACTTC. Its protein product is CSAPDQGRNIQYF.

The chain uses TRBV20-1 and TRBJ2-5; possibly TRBD1 or TRBD2 for D (5 bases each). V dropped 6 bases and J dropped 4 bases, with 15 bases sitting between them. This CDR3 has 13 amino acids. The germline CDR1 and CDR2 sequences are DFQATT and SNEGSKA (reference sequence). The CDR3 loop reads CSAGDPRGETQYF. For the CDR3, the DNA is TGCAGTGCAGGGGACCCACGGGGAGAGACCCAGTACTTC.

This clonotype was observed at least ten times. Given a much more abundant clone one base away, this may be a read error. The CDR3 end shows no conserved phenylalanine or tryptophan, and so a read error is likely. CDR3 region: CASSPTGLQDTQYS. The CDR3 DNA reads TGTGCCAGCAGCCCAACGGGCCTACAAGATACGCAGTATTCT. V gene TRBV7-3 combines with J gene TRBJ2-3; D call uncertain. V lost 5 bases, J lost 5 bases, and 14 bases lay in between. The CDR3 runs 14 residues. The germline gives CDR1 SGHTA, CDR2 FQGTGA.

At least ten counts were recorded for this clonotype. The chain joins TRBV28 to TRBJ2-3; 8 bases agree with TRBD2. Trimming took 9 bases from V and 6 from J; bases not matched to a gene: 11. Germline CDR1 is MDHEN and CDR2 is SYDVKM. CDR3 length: 14 residues. The CDR3 region is CASLDGTRGDTQYF. The CDR3 nucleotides read TGTGCCAGTTTAGACGGGACTAGAGGCGATACGCAGTATTTT.

The chain combines TRBV12-3 or TRBV12-4 with TRBJ2-1; D gene uncertain. The CDR3 sequence is 13 residues long. Between the trimmed V and J ends, which lost 4 bases and 10 bases, there was a span of 14 bases. The CDR3 sequence is CASSSTSMNEQFF. CDR3 sequence (DNA): TGTGCCAGCAGTTCTACTTCGATGAACGAGCAGTTCTTC.

The chain recombines TRBV7-2 with TRBJ1-1, with D hard to call. V shed 2 bases and J shed 7 bases, with 11 bases lying between them. Germline CDR1 is SGHTA and CDR2 is FQGNSA. The CDR3 covers 13 residues. Written as DNA, the CDR3 is TGTGCCAGCAGCTTATCCGGTGATCGTGAAGCTTTCTTT. Translating it yields CASSLSGDREAFF. Full variable domain (missing parts from reference TRBV7-2 and TRBJ1-1): GAGVSQSPSNKVTEKGKDVELRCDPISGHTALYWYRQSLGQGLEFLIYFQGNSAPDKSGLPSDRFSAERTGGSVSTLTIQRTQQEDSAVYLCASSLSGDREAFFGQGTRLTVV.

The chain carries TRBV7-3 and TRBJ2-7, with 9 nucleotides matching TRBD1. V lost 2 bases to trimming and J lost 7 bases; unmatched junction nucleotides: 3. CDR1 is SGHTA, CDR2 FQGTGA, per germline. CDR3 length: 13 residues. The CDR3 protein is CASSLVGTGEQYF. The CDR3 DNA reads TGTGCCAGCAGCTTAGTGGGGACAGGGGAGCAGTACTTC.

Only one count was recorded for this clonotype. Mismatch with germline at one junction end may stem from a read error. J is TRBJ2-2 and V is TRBV20-1; 13 nucleotides align to TRBD2. The V gene's germline CDR1 is DFQATT and CDR2 SNEGSKA (reference sequence). The CDR3 runs 15 residues. In DNA, the CDR3 is TGCAGTGATAGGGGACTAGCGGGGAGCACCGGGGAGCTTTTTTTT. Encoded protein: CSDRGLAGSTGELFF.

Concerning this clonotype itself: This likely reflects a read error, since a far larger clone is one base away. The V call is TRBV6-8, the J call TRBJ1-5, with D possibly TRBD1 on 6 matching bases. The CDR3 has 14 amino acids. The V gene lost 7 bases and the J gene lost 1 base, with 11 bases spanning the gap. CDR1 is MNHGY, CDR2 SAAAGT, per germline. CDR3 sequence (DNA): TGTGCCAGCATTCCCCAGGGGAGCAATCAGCCCCAGCATTTT. Its protein product is CASIPQGSNQPQHF.

This clonotype was seen at least ten times. The chain links TRBV6-2 or TRBV6-3 to TRBJ2-3; 7 nucleotides agree with TRBD2. The V segment lost 7 bases and the J segment 4 bases; nucleotides outside the gene matches: 5. This CDR3 is built from 13 residues. Germline loops: CDR1 MNHEY, CDR2 SVGEGT. CDR3: CASTRRGADTQYF. DNA of the CDR3: TGTGCCAGCACCCGCCGGGGGGCAGATACGCAGTATTTT.

This clonotype was counted ten times or more. The chain recombines TRBV7-9 with TRBJ2-2, with D perhaps TRBD2 (6 bases). Germline CDR1 reads SEHNR; CDR2 reads FQNEAQ (reference sequence). Trimming stripped 4 bases from V and 1 base from J, with 13 bases between. The CDR3 extends over 16 amino acids. DNA of the CDR3: TGTGCCAGCAGCTCCCGCGGGATGAAGAACACCGGGGAGCTGTTTTTT. This translates into CASSSRGMKNTGELFF.

The chain employs TRBV9 and TRBJ2-1; tentative D call: TRBD1 (6 bases). Germline V gene data show CDR1 as SGDLS and CDR2 as YYNGEE. The germline V and J ends were trimmed by 6 bases and 6 bases, with 22 bases remaining between them. This CDR3 region has 16 residues. The CDR3 here is CASIPRPGESGNEQFF. For the CDR3, the DNA is TGTGCCAGCATCCCACGACCAGGGGAGTCTGGCAATGAGCAGTTCTTC.